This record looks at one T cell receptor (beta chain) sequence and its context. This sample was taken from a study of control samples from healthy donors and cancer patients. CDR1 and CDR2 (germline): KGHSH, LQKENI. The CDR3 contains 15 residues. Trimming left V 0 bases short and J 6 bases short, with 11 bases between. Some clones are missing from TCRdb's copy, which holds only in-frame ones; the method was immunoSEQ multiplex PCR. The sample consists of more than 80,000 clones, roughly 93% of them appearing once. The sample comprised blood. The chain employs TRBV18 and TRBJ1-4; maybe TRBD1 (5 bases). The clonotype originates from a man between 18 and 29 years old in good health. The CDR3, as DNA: TGTGCCAGCTCACCACCGGGGGGTCAGGATGAAAAACTGTTTTTT. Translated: CASSPPGGQDEKLFF.